The sequence of this T cell receptor (beta chain) was determined in a study of identical twins. The sample holds a few counts of this clonotype. The antigen remains undetermined. The CDR3 length is 15 residues. CDR1 is SEHNR, CDR2 FQNEAQ, per germline (reference sequence). Unmatched junction bases numbered 8, after V lost 5 bases and J lost 3 bases. Unique molecular identifiers were in the cDNA, with template-switch universal primer binding. TCRdb redid the calling of the 5' RACE reads with MiXCR, one entry per CDR3 protein. The table has 570,000 or so distinct CDR3 sequences, 9.6% seen once; the top ten hold under 3%. Broader study findings: Analyses based on zero insertions could be partly confounded by invariant MAIT and iNKT cells.

These data also formed part of another study, on yellow fever vaccine responses in identical twins.

This clonotype was obtained from a woman aged 18-29 years in good health. The chain uses TRBV7-9 and TRBJ2-7, with 9 nucleotides matching TRBD2. The source material was PBMCs. CDR3 bases: TGTGCCAGCAGCCCGGTTAGCGGGGGTTTCTACGAGCAGTACTTC. This encodes CASSPVSGGFYEQYF.